These 30 T cell receptor beta chains originate from one sample sequenced in a study of T cell changes during pregnancy in multiple sclerosis. The table came from immunoSEQ multiplex PCR; TCRdb's copy has only in-frame clones and leaves some out. The data contain tens of thousands of clones, about 93% of them seen just once; the ten biggest clones take up around 0.43%. The sample here was CD4+ T cells from peripheral blood mononuclear cells, taken in the second trimester of pregnancy. These receptors were taken from a female donor with multiple sclerosis, enrolled in a pregnancy study.

V and J are TRBV2 and TRBJ2-1; a possible D gene is TRBD2 (6 bases). The V gene's germline CDR1 is SNHLY and CDR2 FYNNEI. Trimming stripped 7 bases from V and 9 bases from J, with 16 bases between. CDR3 size: 13 residues. CDR3 loop: CASKRGETTEQFF. CDR3 nucleotides: TGTGCCAGCAAACGCGGGGAGACAACTGAGCAGTTCTTC.

The CDR3 DNA reads as TGTGCCAGCAGTCGGACAGGGGGCGATGGCTACACCTTC. This encodes CASSRTGGDGYTF. The chain joins TRBV2 to TRBJ1-2; 11 bases are a match to TRBD1. The CDR3 runs to 13 residues. The germline gives CDR1 SNHLY, CDR2 FYNNEI. V trimming: 5 bases; J trimming: 6 bases; junction bases outside the gene matches: 2.

The chain uses TRBV30 and TRBJ1-3, with D uncertain. Trimming cost V 2 bases and J 0 bases, with 11 bases left between them. In germline, CDR1 is GTSNPN, CDR2 SVGIG (reference sequence). CDR3 size: 15 residues. CDR3 sequence reads: CAWSNEGSSGNTIYF. The CDR3 DNA is TGTGCCTGGAGTAATGAGGGAAGCTCTGGAAACACCATATATTTT.

The V call is TRBV4-3, the J call TRBJ1-2; no clear D gene. The germline gives CDR1 LGHNA, CDR2 YSLEER. The CDR3 has 14 residues. The V end was cut by 0 bases, the J end by 7 bases, with 12 bases between. The CDR3 nucleotides are TGCGCCAGCAGCCAAGATCGTGGCGGTTTTGGCTACACCTTC. It specifies CASSQDRGGFGYTF.

This chain uses TRBV19 with TRBJ1-5, with D hard to call. Germline CDR1 and CDR2: LNHDA and SQIVND (reference sequence). The germline V and J ends were trimmed by 4 bases and 7 bases, with 8 bases remaining between them. The CDR3 spans 12 residues. CDR3 sequence reads: CASSREEQPQHF. Here the CDR3 DNA reads TGTGCCAGTAGTAGGGAGGAGCAGCCCCAGCATTTT. Drawing the rest from reference TRBV19 and TRBJ1-5, the complete variable domain is DGGITQSPKYLFRKEGQNVTLSCEQNLNHDAMYWYRQDPGQGLRLIYYSQIVNDFQKGDIAEGYSVSREKKESFPLTVTSAQKNPTAFYLCASSREEQPQHFGDGTRLSIL.

The rearrangement uses TRBV4-1 and TRBJ1-1; the D is unclear. Germline lookup yields CDR1 MGHRA and CDR2 YSYEKL. V was pared by 0 bases and J by 4 bases, with 12 bases between. This CDR3 has 15 residues. The CDR3 DNA reads as TGCGCCAGCAGCCAAGACAGACCTCGGGGCACTGAAGCTTTCTTT. It specifies CASSQDRPRGTEAFF.

The chain combines TRBV5-6 with TRBJ2-6, with 7 bases lining up with TRBD2. Germline values: CDR1 SGHDT, CDR2 YYEEEE. The junction had 4 bases not matched to a gene; V was cut back by 0 bases and J by 4 bases. The CDR3 is made up of 16 amino acids. Here the CDR3 DNA reads TGTGCCAGCAGCTTGGGTCCAGCGGGAGGGGCCAACGTCCTGACTTTC. This translates into CASSLGPAGGANVLTF.

The chain combines TRBV2 with TRBJ1-5, with a weak D call TRBD1 (5 bases). CDR3 length equals 16 residues. V lost 3 bases to trimming and J lost 1 base, with 13 bases between them. CDR1 and CDR2 from the germline V gene are SNHLY and FYNNEI. CDR3 DNA: TGTGCCAGCAGTGAGAGCGTGTACAGGAGCAATCAGCCCCAGCATTTT. As protein: CASSESVYRSNQPQHF.

The chain joins TRBV4-3 to TRBJ1-5; D not certain. The germline V and J ends were trimmed by 0 bases and 0 bases, with 18 bases remaining between them. The germline V gene has CDR1 LGHNA and CDR2 YSLEER. The CDR3 runs to 19 residues. CDR3 sequence: CASSQDNIAGTASNQPQHF. As DNA, the CDR3 is TGCGCCAGCAGCCAAGATAATATAGCGGGAACAGCTAGCAATCAGCCCCAGCATTTT.

This CDR3 is CAWSAGTSDYNEQFF. CDR3 nucleotide sequence: TGTGCCTGGAGTGCCGGGACTAGCGACTACAATGAGCAGTTCTTC. The J gene is TRBJ2-1, the V gene TRBV30; the match to TRBD2 covers 10 bases. Germline V lookup: CDR1 GTSNPN, CDR2 SVGIG (reference sequence). CDR3 length: 15 amino acids. The trim removed 1 base at V and 3 bases at J, leaving 3 bases unmatched.

The chain employs TRBV7-9 and TRBJ1-2; 7 bases line up with TRBD1. The V and J ends lost 5 bases and 3 bases, in that order; junction bases with no gene match: 9. Per the germline V gene, CDR1 is SEHNR and CDR2 is FQNEAQ (reference sequence). CDR3 length equals 15 residues. The CDR3 region is CASSPPTGRYYGYTF. The CDR3 bases are TGTGCCAGCAGCCCTCCGACAGGGCGCTACTATGGCTACACCTTC.

The rearrangement uses TRBV18 and TRBJ1-5, with D hard to call. Germline V gene sequence: CDR1 KGHSH, CDR2 LQKENI. This CDR3 contains 13 residues. The V end lost 5 bases, the J end lost 7 bases, and 12 bases lay between the germline ends. The DNA of the CDR3 is TGTGCCAGCTCAGGAGGGAGCGGGCAGCCCCAGCATTTT. The encoded protein is CASSGGSGQPQHF.

In its sample, this clone was seen once. The chain links TRBV7-9 to TRBJ2-1; 8 nucleotides align to TRBD2. Unmatched junction bases numbered 2, after V lost 1 base and J lost 0 bases. CDR3 size: 16 residues. Germline assignment: CDR1 SEHNR and CDR2 FQNEAQ (reference sequence). The CDR3 region is CASSLGLAGSYNEQFF. The CDR3 coding sequence is TGTGCCAGCAGCTTAGGTCTAGCGGGCTCCTACAATGAGCAGTTCTTC.

V and J are TRBV5-1 and TRBJ2-3; maybe TRBD1 (5 bases). CDR1 and CDR2 (germline): SGHRS, YFSETQ. There are 15 residues in the CDR3. The ends were cut back, 7 bases at V and 1 base at J, with 16 bases in the middle. CDR3 sequence reads: CASRGRGVGTDTQYF. CDR3 in DNA: TGCGCCAGCCGTGGAAGGGGCGTCGGCACAGATACGCAGTATTTT.

This chain connects TRBV19 to TRBJ2-2; the match to TRBD1 covers 7 bases. Unmatched junction bases numbered 7, after V lost 4 bases and J lost 2 bases. The CDR3 runs 16 residues. Germline loops: CDR1 LNHDA, CDR2 SQIVND (reference sequence). The DNA for the CDR3 is TGTGCCAGTAGTAAACGGACAGGACCTAACACCGGGGAGCTGTTTTTT. It encodes CASSKRTGPNTGELFF.

The rearrangement uses TRBV30 and TRBJ2-2; TRBD1 agrees at 8 bases. With 7 bases clipped from V and 3 bases from J, the junction kept 7 bases outside the gene matches. CDR1 and CDR2 from the germline V gene are GTSNPN and SVGIG (reference sequence). CDR3 length: 14 amino acids. CDR3 sequence: CAYDRGSDTGELFF. The CDR3 nucleotides read TGTGCCTATGACAGGGGATCGGACACCGGGGAGCTGTTTTTT.

The chain uses TRBV5-4 and TRBJ2-1, with 9 bases lining up with TRBD1. The CDR3 runs to 15 residues. V lost 1 base, J lost 3 bases, and 2 bases stayed unmatched. CDR1 is SGHNT and CDR2 is YYREEE in the germline V gene (reference sequence). The CDR3 loop is CASSLRDRVYNEQFF. As DNA, the CDR3 is TGTGCCAGCAGCTTGAGGGACAGGGTCTACAATGAGCAGTTCTTC.

This chain links TRBV4-1 with TRBJ1-1; D uncertain. The V end was cut by 8 bases, the J end by 1 base, with 11 bases between. The CDR3 consists of 13 residues. The V gene's germline CDR1 is MGHRA and CDR2 YSYEKL. CDR3 DNA sequence: TGCGCCAGCCGCCCCCCGGGGAACACTGAAGCTTTCTTT. Its protein is CASRPPGNTEAFF.

The J gene is TRBJ2-1, the V gene TRBV7-3, with TRBD2 identical over 8 bases. V trimming: 2 bases; J trimming: 6 bases; junction bases outside the gene matches: 6. The germline gives CDR1 SGHTA, CDR2 FQGTGA. This CDR3 region has 15 residues. The CDR3 spells CASSLSSGGANEQFF. The DNA of the CDR3 is TGTGCCAGCAGCTTATCTTCGGGGGGGGCCAATGAGCAGTTCTTC. The full variable domain, completed using reference TRBV7-3 and TRBJ2-1, is GAGVSQTPSNKVTEKGKYVELRCDPISGHTALYWYRQSLGQGPEFLIYFQGTGAADDSGLPNDRFFAVRPEGSVSTLKIQRTERGDSAVYLCASSLSSGGANEQFFGPGTRLTVL.

The CDR3 sequence: CASRASGSLGYTQYF. CDR3 DNA: TGTGCCAGCAGAGCGAGCGGGTCCCTCGGGTATACGCAGTATTTT. This chain joins TRBV6-5 and TRBJ2-3; a possible D gene is TRBD2 (6 bases). Germline V gives CDR1 MNHEY, CDR2 SVGAGI. Trimming removed 6 bases from V and 7 bases from J, with 20 bases in between. The CDR3 covers 15 residues.

This chain links TRBV28 with TRBJ2-2, with 12 bases fitting TRBD1. Germline V gene data show CDR1 as MDHEN and CDR2 as SYDVKM. The CDR3 is 14 residues long. V trimming: 11 bases; J trimming: 5 bases; junction bases outside the gene matches: 6. The DNA of the CDR3 is TGTGCCGAGGGACAGGGGGCCGGGACCGGGGAGCTGTTTTTT. This encodes CAEGQGAGTGELFF.

The count of this clone is one. The chain carries TRBV7-9 and TRBJ2-5, with D perhaps TRBD1 (6 bases). Deletions cut 2 bases from V and 5 bases from J, with 12 bases between. CDR1 and CDR2 from the germline V gene are SEHNR and FQNEAQ (reference sequence). This CDR3 spans 14 amino acids. DNA for the CDR3: TGTGCCAGCAGCTTACAACAGGGTTTGGAGACCCAGTACTTC. It translates to CASSLQQGLETQYF.

This clone was recorded only once. This chain connects TRBV5-1 to TRBJ2-2; weak D call: TRBD1 (8 bases). This CDR3 spans 18 amino acids. The germline V and J ends were trimmed by 2 bases and 3 bases, with 20 bases remaining between them. Looked up from germline, CDR1 is SGHRS and CDR2 is YFSETQ. The CDR3 DNA is TGCGCCAGCAGCTTTAAACCCCGACAGGGGAGGGACACCGGGGAGCTGTTTTTT. As protein: CASSFKPRQGRDTGELFF.

This clone has only a few counts. CDR3 in amino acids: CASSREIKAIQYF. Written as DNA, the CDR3 is TGTGCCAGCAGCCGGGAGATTAAGGCCATTCAGTACTTC. This rearrangement joins TRBV6-1 to TRBJ2-4; tentative D call: TRBD2 (6 bases). Germline CDR1 MNHNS, CDR2 SASEGT. V lost 6 bases and J lost 9, with 15 bases in between. The CDR3 length is 13 residues.

The chain carries TRBV11-3 and TRBJ2-1; 11 nucleotides agree with TRBD2. V shed 5 bases and J 1 base; nucleotides not matched to a gene: 16. Germline-derived CDR1 and CDR2 are SGHNT and YENEEA. The CDR3 is 20 amino acids. DNA for the CDR3: TGTGCCAGCAGCATTCGTCTTCCGGGACTAGCGGCCAATTCCTACAATGAGCAGTTCTTC. It specifies CASSIRLPGLAANSYNEQFF.

This clone was detected once. V and J are TRBV5-1 and TRBJ2-7; 9 bases fit TRBD2. The germline CDR1 and CDR2 sequences are SGHRS and YFSETQ. Trimming cost V 3 bases and J 5 bases; bases outside gene matches: 9. The CDR3 covers 15 residues. The CDR3 reads CASSSPVAGDHEQYF. The CDR3 bases are TGCGCCAGCAGCTCACCTGTAGCGGGAGATCACGAGCAGTACTTC.

This chain joins TRBV10-3 and TRBJ2-1; 7 bases are a match to TRBD1. The CDR3 runs 13 residues. The germline gives CDR1 ENHRY, CDR2 SYGVKD. V gave up 4 bases and J gave up 4 bases; unmatched junction bases: 1. The CDR3 loop reads CAISGQGYNEQFF. The CDR3 nucleotides read TGTGCCATCAGTGGACAGGGATACAATGAGCAGTTCTTC.

For the CDR3, the DNA is TGTGCCAGCTCACCCCGCCCGGGACAGGGGAACAATGAGCAGTTCTTC. This encodes CASSPRPGQGNNEQFF. The J gene is TRBJ2-1, the V gene TRBV18; 10 bases map to TRBD1. J was trimmed by 5 bases and V by 3 bases; bases with no gene match: 7. The length of the CDR3 is 16 residues. Germline assignment: CDR1 KGHSH and CDR2 LQKENI.

The rearrangement uses TRBV28 and TRBJ1-2; D not certain. CDR3 length: 12 residues. The germline CDR1 and CDR2 sequences are MDHEN and SYDVKM. Trimming took 4 bases from V and 8 from J, leaving 11 bases between them. CDR3 sequence (DNA): TGTGCCAGCAGTTCAGGTATTACGGGCTACACCTTC. It translates to CASSSGITGYTF.

The rearrangement links TRBV6-1 to TRBJ1-1; 7 bases are a match to TRBD1. V shed 4 bases and J 6 bases; nucleotides not matched to a gene: 5. The length of the CDR3 is 13 residues. Looked up from germline, CDR1 is MNHNS and CDR2 is SASEGT. CDR3 DNA: TGTGCCAGCAGTGTCAGACAGGGCGCTGAAGCTTTCTTT. Protein sequence: CASSVRQGAEAFF.